These T cell receptor beta chains were read from a single sample in a study of cytomegalovirus exposure and HLA in healthy donors. Sequencing used immunoSEQ multiplex PCR; TCRdb keeps in-frame clones, though not all of them. The sample lists about 82,000 clones, roughly 80% seen once, with roughly 13% in the top ten. The specimen sequenced was PBMCs. The source of these receptors is a human donor in good health. Both conserved end residues are part of each CDR3. The D gene is left open where the match is weak. Only some rows state a clone size, as once, few, many or a class for expanded clones.

clone_size | j_call | v_call | d_call | cdr3_aa | cdr3_nt
. | TRBJ2-1 | TRBV7-9 | . | CASRSVDNEQFF | TGTGCCAGCAGATCTGTAGACAATGAGCAGTTCTTC
once | TRBJ2-7 | TRBV30 | . | CAWRDTAGAYEQYF | TGTGCCTGGAGAGACACCGCGGGGGCTTACGAGCAGTACTTC
. | TRBJ2-4 | TRBV2 | TRBD1 | CASTQGDKNIQYF | TGTGCCAGCACCCAGGGGGACAAAAACATTCAGTACTTC
. | TRBJ1-4 | TRBV10-1 | . | CASSEQINEKLFF | TGCGCCAGCAGTGAACAGATTAATGAAAAACTGTTTTTT
. | TRBJ2-7 | TRBV7-2 | . | CASSLLVVRGHLYEQHF | TGTGCCAGCAGCTTATTAGTGGTTAGGGGCCACCTCTACGAGCAGCACTTC
. | TRBJ2-7 | TRBV15 | TRBD1 | CATSRDRGSEQYF | TGTGCCACCAGCAGAGACAGGGGGAGCGAGCAGTACTTC
. | TRBJ1-1 | TRBV5-1 | . | CASSLVEKTNTEAFF | TGCGCCAGCAGCTTAGTAGAGAAAACGAACACTGAAGCTTTCTTT
. | TRBJ2-5 | TRBV25-1 | . | CASSETGSAKTQYF | TGTGCCAGCAGTGAAACAGGGTCGGCTAAGACCCAGTACTTC
. | TRBJ2-7 | TRBV11-2 | TRBD2 | CASSLISGGASYEQYF | TGTGCCAGCAGCCTTATTAGCGGGGGGGCGTCCTACGAGCAGTACTTC
. | TRBJ1-2 | TRBV7-2 | . | CASSYLTNYGYTF | TGTGCCAGCAGCTACCTAACTAACTATGGCTACACCTTC
. | TRBJ2-1 | TRBV14 | TRBD2 | CASSQVWTSAYNEQFF | TGTGCCAGCAGCCAAGTATGGACTAGCGCATACAATGAGCAGTTCTTC
. | TRBJ2-1 | TRBV5-1 | TRBD2 | CASSLPNLASGDNEQFF | TGCGCCAGCAGCTTGCCAAACCTGGCTAGCGGAGACAATGAGCAGTTCTTC
. | TRBJ1-6 | TRBV27 | TRBD1 | CASSLKPGQGASSPLHF | TGTGCCAGCAGTCTGAAGCCCGGACAGGGGGCCTCTTCACCCCTCCACTTT
few | TRBJ1-5 | TRBV19 | . | CASNTRGTQPQHF | TGTGCCAGTAACACTCGCGGAACTCAGCCCCAGCATTTT
few | TRBJ2-5 | TRBV7-2 | TRBD2 | CASSFQRGGGETQYF | TGTGCCAGCAGCTTTCAGCGGGGGGGCGGGGAGACCCAGTACTTC
. | TRBJ1-4 | TRBV7-9 | TRBD1 | CSSSLDWRGRSTNEKLFF | TGTTCCAGCAGCTTAGATTGGAGGGGGCGCTCAACTAATGAAAAACTGTTTTTT
. | TRBJ1-4 | TRBV7-2 | . | CASSLDRRNEKLFF | TGTGCCAGCAGCCTAGACAGGCGTAATGAAAAACTGTTTTTT
. | TRBJ2-2 | TRBV4-3 | TRBD1 | CASSPGTGGPNTGELFF | TGCGCCAGCAGCCCTGGGACAGGGGGCCCGAACACCGGGGAGCTGTTTTTT
few | TRBJ1-1 | TRBV7-9 | TRBD1 | CASSPGQGTEAFF | TGTGCCAGCAGCCCTGGACAGGGCACTGAAGCTTTCTTT
few | TRBJ2-7 | TRBV5-6 | TRBD1 | CASRPGPGTGYDEQYF | TGTGCCAGCAGGCCCGGGCCGGGGACAGGGTACGACGAGCAGTACTTC
. | TRBJ2-3 | TRBV12-5 | TRBD1 | CASGLVQGIRTGDTQYF | TGTGCTAGTGGTTTGGTACAGGGGATCCGTACGGGAGATACGCAGTATTTT
. | TRBJ2-7 | TRBV6-5 | TRBD1 | CASSPPSGQGQRQYF | TGTGCCAGCAGCCCACCCTCGGGACAGGGGCAGCGGCAGTACTTC
. | TRBJ1-4 | TRBV7-9 | TRBD1 | CASSWGQVATNEKLFF | TGTGCCAGCAGCTGGGGACAGGTTGCAACTAATGAAAAACTGTTTTTT
. | TRBJ2-5 | TRBV7-9 | . | CASSTDSPRETQYF | TGTGCCAGCAGCACGGACTCTCCCAGGGAGACCCAGTACTTC
. | TRBJ1-2 | TRBV6-1 | . | CASSEILRAGYTF | TGTGCCAGCAGTGAAATCTTGCGGGCTGGCTACACCTTC
. | TRBJ1-2 | TRBV16 | . | CASSEEGRFYGYTF | TGTGCCAGCAGCGAGGAGGGGAGGTTCTATGGCTACACCTTC
. | TRBJ1-5 | TRBV6-5 | . | CASTPGGGQPQHF | TGTGCCAGCACCCCCGGGGGGGGTCAGCCCCAGCATTTT
. | TRBJ1-1 | TRBV2 | . | CASDRYRASRLNTEAFF | TGTGCCAGCGACCGATACAGGGCCTCACGCTTGAACACTGAAGCTTTCTTT
. | TRBJ2-2 | TRBV5-1 | . | CASSFPSGELFF | TGCGCCAGCAGCTTCCCGAGCGGGGAGCTGTTTTTT
few | TRBJ1-1 | TRBV5-4 | TRBD1 | CASTDRGRGREAFF | TGTGCCAGCACCGACAGGGGAAGGGGGCGTGAAGCTTTCTTT
. | TRBJ2-7 | TRBV10-1 | . | CASSESVGVNEQYF | TGCGCCAGCAGTGAGTCGGTCGGAGTCAACGAGCAGTACTTC
. | TRBJ2-2 | TRBV27 | . | CASSFSLNTGELFF | TGTGCCAGCAGTTTTTCCCTGAACACCGGGGAGCTGTTTTTT